The clone carrying this TCR beta chain was found many times. Its antigen is currently unknown. CDR3 length: 12 amino acids. CDR1 GTSNPN and CDR2 SVGIG come from the germline V gene (reference sequence). The V end was cut by 4 bases, the J end by 1 base, with 2 bases between. A patient was excluded if there was uncontrolled infection, other autoimmune disease, pregnancy or lactation. This sample stems from a study of T cells in Graves' hyperthyroidism and ophthalmopathy. The study's findings and limits: From stable hyperthyroidism, ophthalmopathy was separated by a 13 V-J model.

Amplification targeted TCR beta CDR3 regions from RNA transcripts. HTBI primers drove first-round RT-PCR of the TCR CDR3. TCRdb reprocessed the multiplex PCR reads via MiXCR and lists one record per CDR3 protein. The table lists about 530,000 distinct CDR3 sequences, 17% of them singletons, with roughly a sixth in the top ten. The specimen sequenced was blood. This TCR derives from a woman aged 18-29 years with Graves' ophthalmopathy. V and J are TRBV30 and TRBJ2-6; D unclear. The CDR3 sequence: CAWISGANVLTF. The CDR3 DNA sequence: TGTGCCTGGATTTCTGGGGCCAACGTCCTGACTTTC.